A selection of T cell receptor beta chains follows, all from one sample in a study of cytomegalovirus exposure and HLA in healthy donors. Sequencing was performed with immunoSEQ multiplex PCR; in TCRdb, only in-frame clones are kept and a portion is missing. The sample carries 150,000 to 200,000 clones, about 80% recorded once. The sequencing sample was made of PBMCs. Every receptor here comes from a woman under 40 in good health and CMV-seropositive. CDR3s leave out the opening cysteine and the closing phenylalanine or tryptophan. Clone size appears in some rows only: once, few, many, or a class for an expanded clone.

abundance: .; v_gene: TRBV7-2; CDR3aa: ASSLIRGSYEQY
abundance: .; v_gene: TRBV7-7; CDR3aa: ASSSGGTGQETQY
abundance: .; v_gene: TRBV5-4; CDR3aa: ASSSSGGSYGYT
abundance: .; v_gene: TRBV6-5; CDR3aa: ASSYLAGQPYGYT
abundance: .; v_gene: TRBV28; CDR3aa: ASSFGEGAIGYT
abundance: .; v_gene: TRBV7-9; CDR3aa: ASAGGRSASSYT
abundance: .; v_gene: TRBV9; CDR3aa: ASSARDRGLGKLF
abundance: .; v_gene: TRBV9; CDR3aa: ASSVGGQGGEQY
abundance: .; v_gene: TRBV5-6; CDR3aa: ASSSNSYEQY
abundance: .; v_gene: TRBV5-6; CDR3aa: ASSWLDKMNTEAF
abundance: .; v_gene: TRBV27; CDR3aa: ASSRSTDTQY
abundance: .; v_gene: TRBV7-9; CDR3aa: ASSSPLNTEAF
abundance: .; v_gene: TRBV10-3; CDR3aa: AITTQRTGKGGTNTEAF
abundance: .; v_gene: TRBV5-6; CDR3aa: ASSLGLAPYNEQF
abundance: few; v_gene: TRBV21-1; CDR3aa: ASEEGRGEAF
abundance: .; v_gene: TRBV4-1; CDR3aa: ASSPRDRELSYNSPLH
abundance: .; v_gene: TRBV9; CDR3aa: ASSVTSGGEQY
abundance: few; v_gene: TRBV9; CDR3aa: ASSVVSLGEQF
abundance: many; v_gene: TRBV19; CDR3aa: ASSISGVSGANVLT
abundance: .; v_gene: TRBV7-2; CDR3aa: ASTYEGTEAF
abundance: .; v_gene: TRBV6-1; CDR3aa: ASSVTVGNQPQH
abundance: .; v_gene: TRBV5-1; CDR3aa: ASSLSGQGAQPQH
abundance: .; v_gene: TRBV29-1; CDR3aa: SVGLSHEQF
abundance: .; v_gene: TRBV7-2; CDR3aa: ASSTGQGSYGYT
abundance: once; v_gene: TRBV7-6; CDR3aa: ASSSPTGFETQY
abundance: .; v_gene: TRBV7-2; CDR3aa: ASSLGTGEKLF
abundance: .; v_gene: TRBV30; CDR3aa: AWNLGGEKLF
abundance: .; v_gene: TRBV18; CDR3aa: ASSPPGGAYNEQF
abundance: .; v_gene: TRBV7-9; CDR3aa: ASSPVNYEQY
abundance: once; v_gene: TRBV15; CDR3aa: ATSTRRDYRETQY
abundance: .; v_gene: TRBV5-4; CDR3aa: ASSPKGGDLLHEQY
abundance: .; v_gene: TRBV18; CDR3aa: ASSPFRGAGAQETQY
abundance: few; v_gene: TRBV5-1; CDR3aa: ASSLGGQGAWEQY
abundance: .; v_gene: TRBV6-5; CDR3aa: ASSLLAGVLYGYT
abundance: .; v_gene: TRBV2; CDR3aa: ASSDPRADTQY